Shown below are 3 T cell receptor beta chains from a single sample sequenced in a study of blood T cell repertoires in COVID-19 (dated by TCRdb to 2020 to 2021). Library method: the immunoSEQ multiplex PCR assay. The source is immuneACCESS, and TCRdb retained only in-frame sequences with V and J called. Part of the clones is not carried over; for the studies checked, unresolved V genes explain less than half of this, and the remainder is unexplained. Here the sample has fewer than 350,000 clones; about 89% occur a single time. The leading ten clones occupy about 8.8% of the sample. The sample was peripheral blood. Receptors originate from a middle-aged man with active or convalescent COVID-19.

This chain links TRBV9 with TRBJ2-3, with TRBD2 matching 9 bases. This CDR3 contains 13 residues. Per germline, CDR1 SGDLS and CDR2 YYNGEE. V lost 7 bases to trimming and J lost 5 bases; unmatched junction nucleotides: 5. This CDR3 reads CASGRGGLDTQYF. In DNA form, the CDR3 reads TGTGCCAGCGGGCGGGGGGGTTTAGATACGCAGTATTTT.

The chain carries TRBV5-8 and TRBJ2-7, with 8 bases fitting TRBD2. The CDR3 is made up of 17 amino acids. The J segment lost 2 bases and the V segment lost 4 bases, leaving 14 bases of the junction unmatched. Germline CDR1 and CDR2: SGHTS and YDEGEE. CDR3 nucleotide sequence: TGTGCCAGCAGCGCACGGGGGGGACAAGACTATACCTACGAGCAGTACTTC. It yields the protein CASSARGGQDYTYEQYF.

The chain is built from TRBV30 and TRBJ2-7, with 7 bases identical to TRBD1. The germline gives CDR1 GTSNPN, CDR2 SVGIG (reference sequence). The CDR3 length is 13 residues. The V segment lost 3 bases and the J segment 3 bases; nucleotides outside the gene matches: 5. CDR3 sequence reads: CAWSQGEVYEQYF. The CDR3 nucleotides are TGTGCCTGGAGCCAGGGGGAAGTCTACGAGCAGTACTTC.